A single T cell receptor (beta chain) is shown here with its context. The antigen remains undetermined. The sample is drawn from a study of cytomegalovirus exposure and HLA in healthy donors. The CDR3 totals 15 residues. Germline CDR1 reads SGHRS; CDR2 reads YFSETQ. V gave up 0 bases and J gave up 6 bases, with 13 bases separating them. Study-wide findings and caveats: Previous analysis showed most TCR beta V segments were productive about 90% or about 30% of the time.

With 60 Vbeta and 13 Jbeta primers, the PCR was carried out. The repertoire was sequenced with immunoSEQ multiplex PCR; TCRdb's copy has only in-frame clones and lacks some. This sample has approximately 220,000 clones; roughly 84% occur once, and the top ten carry roughly 0.71%. The chain carries TRBV5-1 and TRBJ2-1; D perhaps matches TRBD2 (6 bases). The receptor was isolated from a boy younger than 10 in good health and CMV-seronegative. The source material was PBMCs. The CDR3 loop reads CASSLASGGANEQFF. The CDR3 DNA follows: TGCGCCAGCAGCTTGGCGAGCGGAGGGGCCAATGAGCAGTTCTTC.